The 26 T cell receptor beta chains in this list originate from one sample, sequenced in a study of cytomegalovirus exposure and HLA in healthy donors. PCR primers comprised 60 Vbeta and 13 Jbeta primers. TCRdb's copy holds only in-frame clones and misses some; the assay was immunoSEQ multiplex PCR. The table shows 75,000 to 90,000 clones, with around 66% occurring only once. Sequencing input: PBMCs. The receptors shown here come from a woman aged 40 to 49 in good health and CMV-seropositive.

This chain links TRBV27 with TRBJ1-2, with D uncertain. This CDR3 spans 14 amino acids. Trimming pared 5 bases from V and 0 bases from J, leaving 10 bases between. Germline lookup yields CDR1 MNHEY and CDR2 SMNVEV (reference sequence). DNA for the CDR3: TGTGCCAGCAGTAACAGACCCACTAACTATGGCTACACCTTC. Its protein product is CASSNRPTNYGYTF.

This clone was counted only a few times. The gene calls are TRBV6-5 and TRBJ1-1, with a possible D match to TRBD1 (5 bases). The V end was cut by 4 bases, the J end by 2 bases, with 11 bases between. This CDR3 spans 14 amino acids. Per the germline V gene, CDR1 is MNHEY and CDR2 is SVGAGI. In DNA, the CDR3 is TGTGCCAGCAGTTCCCGAAGGGGTAACACTGAAGCTTTCTTT. Its protein product is CASSSRRGNTEAFF.

The rearrangement joins TRBV11-2 to TRBJ1-1; 10 nucleotides match TRBD1. Germline loops: CDR1 SGHAT, CDR2 FQNNGV. The CDR3 loop spans 14 amino acids. Germline trimming cut 3 bases from V and 5 bases from J; bases unmatched to any gene: 3. The CDR3 region is CASSFRTGGTEAFF. CDR3 DNA sequence: TGTGCCAGCAGCTTCCGGACAGGGGGGACTGAAGCTTTCTTT.

This clone was detected only once. The V and J genes are TRBV18 and TRBJ2-5; maybe TRBD1 (5 bases). This CDR3 is 12 amino acids long. V was shortened by 3 bases and J by 5 bases, with 7 bases between the two germline ends. The germline gives CDR1 KGHSH, CDR2 LQKENI. CDR3 DNA: TGTGCCAGCTCACCGGACATGGAGACCCAGTACTTC. Translated: CASSPDMETQYF.

The rearrangement uses TRBV10-3 and TRBJ1-2, with a weak D call TRBD1 (6 bases). V gave up 4 bases and J gave up 4 bases, with 13 bases separating them. Per the germline V gene, CDR1 is ENHRY and CDR2 is SYGVKD. This CDR3 is built from 14 residues. CDR3 amino acids: CAISGQGSRYGYTF. CDR3 DNA sequence: TGTGCCATCAGTGGTCAGGGGTCGCGCTATGGCTACACCTTC.

CDR3 residues: CASSLEGGAGGEQYF. The CDR3 region has the DNA TGCGCCAGCAGCTTGGAAGGGGGGGCCGGTGGCGAGCAGTACTTC. The chain recombines TRBV5-1 with TRBJ2-7; the D gene is possibly TRBD2 (7 bases). The CDR3 runs 15 residues. V was pared by 0 bases and J by 6 bases, with 16 bases between. Germline lookup yields CDR1 SGHRS and CDR2 YFSETQ.

This clone appeared a few times. The chain joins TRBV18 to TRBJ2-5; 9 bases are a match to TRBD2. This CDR3 contains 16 residues. V gave up 2 bases and J gave up 0 bases; unmatched junction bases: 4. The germline V gene encodes CDR1 KGHSH and CDR2 LQKENI. The CDR3 sequence is CASSPSSGDHQETQYF. The CDR3, as DNA: TGTGCCAGCTCACCATCTAGCGGGGACCACCAAGAGACCCAGTACTTC.

This sequence joins TRBV10-3 and TRBJ2-1; 7 bases line up with TRBD1. J lost 6 bases, V lost 3 bases, and 8 bases had no gene match. This CDR3 spans 15 amino acids. Per the germline V gene, CDR1 is ENHRY and CDR2 is SYGVKD. The CDR3 DNA reads TGTGCCATCAGTGACCGACAGGGAGATGGCAATGAGCAGTTCTTC. Translated, it gives CAISDRQGDGNEQFF.

This clone was observed a handful of times. The chain combines TRBV10-3 with TRBJ1-4; TRBD1 might be the D (5 bases). The CDR3 totals 16 residues. Deletions cut 3 bases from V and 8 bases from J, with 19 bases between. In germline, CDR1 is ENHRY, CDR2 SYGVKD. The CDR3 loop reads CAISDSVVGGGEKLFF. As DNA, the CDR3 is TGTGCCATCAGTGATTCGGTCGTGGGGGGAGGAGAAAAACTGTTTTTT.

J is TRBJ1-3 and V is TRBV15; D not resolved. The CDR3 runs to 13 residues. V shed 4 bases and J shed 0 bases, with 4 bases lying between them. Germline lookup yields CDR1 LNHNV and CDR2 YYDKDF (reference sequence). Here the CDR3 reads CATSKSSGNTIYF. As DNA, the CDR3 is TGTGCCACCAGCAAGAGCTCTGGAAACACCATATATTTT.

This clone was counted between two and nine times. The chain recombines TRBV6-5 with TRBJ1-2, with 8 bases lining up with TRBD1. Germline V gives CDR1 MNHEY, CDR2 SVGAGI. This CDR3 spans 16 amino acids. Trimming at V came to 0 bases and at J to 3 bases, leaving 6 bases not matched to a gene. The CDR3 coding sequence is TGTGCCAGCAGTTACTCCGGGGCAGGGGGCTACTATGGCTACACCTTC. Residues: CASSYSGAGGYYGYTF.

V usage is TRBV7-8 and J usage is TRBJ1-3; D is ambiguous. The germline V gene encodes CDR1 SGHVS and CDR2 FQNEAQ. The germline V and J ends were trimmed by 4 bases and 4 bases, with 8 bases remaining between them. This CDR3 comprises 13 residues. CDR3 bases: TGTGCCAGCAGCTCGTTCTCCGGAAACACCATATATTTT. It specifies CASSSFSGNTIYF.

This chain connects TRBV2 to TRBJ1-2, with D uncertain. Germline assignment: CDR1 SNHLY and CDR2 FYNNEI. The V end was cut by 8 bases, the J end by 0 bases, with 16 bases between. The CDR3 runs 15 residues. The CDR3 DNA follows: TGTGCCAGCGGGCTTACTAGACAAGCTAACTATGGCTACACCTTC. Its translation: CASGLTRQANYGYTF.

CDR3 in amino acids: CASSYGTGEGALHF. The CDR3 bases are TGTGCCAGCAGCTACGGGACAGGGGAAGGAGCCCTCCACTTT. The chain carries TRBV11-1 and TRBJ1-6, with TRBD1 matching 10 bases. Germline CDR1 reads SGHAT; CDR2 reads FQDESV (reference sequence). The V segment lost 4 bases and the J segment 14 bases; nucleotides outside the gene matches: 8. This CDR3 has 14 amino acids.

The chain employs TRBV27 and TRBJ1-2; 11 positions agree with TRBD1. V shed 3 bases, J shed 6 bases, and the junction held 3 bases outside the gene matches. The length of the CDR3 is 14 residues. CDR1 MNHEY and CDR2 SMNVEV come from the germline V gene (reference sequence). CDR3 in amino acids: CASSLGTGGNGYTF. The CDR3 DNA follows: TGTGCCAGCAGTTTGGGGACAGGGGGAAATGGCTACACCTTC.

This clone is a singleton in its sample. The chain recombines TRBV19 with TRBJ2-7; D may be TRBD2 (6 bases). V lost 7 bases, J lost 5 bases, and 21 bases lay in between. This CDR3 is built from 15 residues. Looked up from germline, CDR1 is LNHDA and CDR2 is SQIVND (reference sequence). The CDR3 here is CASTRLPGVTDEQYF. The CDR3 bases are TGTGCCAGTACAAGGCTACCGGGAGTTACGGACGAGCAGTACTTC.

The rearrangement joins TRBV5-1 to TRBJ1-2; D is ambiguous. The germline CDR1 and CDR2 sequences are SGHRS and YFSETQ. This CDR3 contains 11 residues. The V end lost 0 bases, the J end lost 7 bases, and 4 bases lay between the germline ends. The CDR3 region has the DNA TGCGCCAGCAGCTTGGACGGTGGCTACACCTTC. This sequence encodes CASSLDGGYTF.

The V and J genes are TRBV19 and TRBJ2-5; TRBD2 matches 15 bases. The CDR3 consists of 17 residues. Germline CDR1 is LNHDA and CDR2 is SQIVND (reference sequence). After removal of 5 bases from V and 4 bases from J, the junction contained 8 bases not matched to a gene. In DNA form, the CDR3 reads TGTGCCAGTAGTGAACCGGGACTAGCGGGAGGACGAGAGACCCAGTACTTC. Translated, it gives CASSEPGLAGGRETQYF.

The chain employs TRBV7-9 and TRBJ2-1; D uncertain. The V gene's germline CDR1 is SEHNR and CDR2 FQNEAQ (reference sequence). This CDR3 has 11 residues. V lost 2 bases to trimming and J lost 9 bases, with 5 bases between them. The CDR3 loop is CASSLFGEQFF. DNA for the CDR3: TGTGCCAGCAGCTTATTCGGTGAGCAGTTCTTC.

The chain joins TRBV28 to TRBJ2-3, with a possible D match to TRBD2 (5 bases). Germline-derived CDR1 and CDR2 are MDHEN and SYDVKM. This CDR3 is built from 17 residues. V was shortened by 1 base and J by 1 base, with 15 bases between the two germline ends. The CDR3 loop reads CASSLLAGIRGTDTQYF. CDR3 in DNA: TGTGCCAGCAGTTTATTGGCCGGGATCCGGGGCACAGATACGCAGTATTTT.

This clone was counted a few times. J is TRBJ2-1 and V is TRBV6-4, with TRBD2 matching 11 bases. The CDR3 consists of 18 residues. V lost 5 bases and J lost 0; bases outside the gene matches: 9. CDR1 and CDR2 from the germline V gene are MRHNA and SNTAGT. The CDR3 DNA follows: TGTGCCAGCAGTTCTAGCGGGAGGTGGGGAGGCTCCTACAATGAGCAGTTCTTC. Its translation is CASSSSGRWGGSYNEQFF.

The chain links TRBV6-1 to TRBJ1-5; TRBD1 might be the D (6 bases). V was shortened by 1 base and J by 0 bases, with 7 bases between the two germline ends. Germline V lookup: CDR1 MNHNS, CDR2 SASEGT. The CDR3 contains 15 residues. In DNA form, the CDR3 reads TGTGCCAGCAGTGAAGTGGGGGCTAGCAATCAGCCCCAGCATTTT. Encoded protein: CASSEVGASNQPQHF.

V and J are TRBV6-5 and TRBJ2-7, with TRBD2 as a possible D gene (6 bases). The CDR3 contains 14 residues. With 7 bases removed from V and 0 bases from J, the gap between germline ends came to 13 bases. CDR1 and CDR2 from the germline V gene are MNHEY and SVGAGI. DNA for the CDR3: TGTGCCAGCACCCAATCGGGACTCTCCTACGAGCAGTACTTC. This gives the protein CASTQSGLSYEQYF.

This clone was seen a handful of times. This chain uses TRBV27 with TRBJ1-1; D is ambiguous. CDR1 and CDR2 (germline): MNHEY, SMNVEV (reference sequence). Trimming removed 8 bases at V and 4 bases at J, with 17 bases between. The CDR3 has 14 residues. CDR3 region: CASGLVVGITEAFF. DNA for the CDR3: TGTGCCAGCGGACTTGTTGTGGGAATCACTGAAGCTTTCTTT.

In its sample, this clone was seen a few times. This chain connects TRBV5-1 to TRBJ2-4; 9 positions agree with TRBD1. The CDR3 spans 23 residues. Unmatched junction bases numbered 26, after V lost 1 base and J lost 3 bases. CDR1 is SGHRS, CDR2 YFSETQ, per germline. The CDR3 coding sequence is TGCGCCAGCAGCTTGTATCCCATCCCTCCGCTACGGGACAGGGAAAAGAGCAAAAACATTCAGTACTTC. Translation gives CASSLYPIPPLRDREKSKNIQYF.

This rearrangement joins TRBV28 to TRBJ1-1; tentative D call: TRBD1 (5 bases). The CDR3 runs 13 residues. Germline V gives CDR1 MDHEN, CDR2 SYDVKM. V was trimmed by 5 bases and J by 4 bases, leaving 11 bases between them. The CDR3 spells CASSLTGPTEAFF. The CDR3 coding sequence is TGTGCCAGCAGTCTAACAGGCCCCACTGAAGCTTTCTTT.